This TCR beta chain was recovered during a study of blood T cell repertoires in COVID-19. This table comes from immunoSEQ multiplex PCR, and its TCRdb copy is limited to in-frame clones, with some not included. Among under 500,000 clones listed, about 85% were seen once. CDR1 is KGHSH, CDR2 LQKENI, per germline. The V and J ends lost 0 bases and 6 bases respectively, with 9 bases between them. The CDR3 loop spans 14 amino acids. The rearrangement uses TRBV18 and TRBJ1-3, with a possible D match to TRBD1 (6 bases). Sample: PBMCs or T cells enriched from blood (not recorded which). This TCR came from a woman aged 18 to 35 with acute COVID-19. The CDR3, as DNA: TGTGCCAGCTCACCACCGGGACACCAAAACACCATATATTTT. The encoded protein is CASSPPGHQNTIYF.